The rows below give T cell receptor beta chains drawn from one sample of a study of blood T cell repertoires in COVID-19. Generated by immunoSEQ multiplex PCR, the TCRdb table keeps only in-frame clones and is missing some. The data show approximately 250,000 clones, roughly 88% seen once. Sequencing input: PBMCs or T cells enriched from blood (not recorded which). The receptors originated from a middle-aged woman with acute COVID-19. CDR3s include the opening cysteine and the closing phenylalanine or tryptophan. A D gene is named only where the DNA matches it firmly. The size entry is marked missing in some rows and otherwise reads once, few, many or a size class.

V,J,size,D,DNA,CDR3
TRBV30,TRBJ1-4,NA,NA,TGTGCCTGGAGTGTGATAGCGGGGAATGGTGAAAAACTGTTTTTT,CAWSVIAGNGEKLFF
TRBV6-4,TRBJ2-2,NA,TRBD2,TGTGCCAGCAGTGCTAGCGGAGAGGGAACCGGGGAGCTGTTTTTT,CASSASGEGTGELFF
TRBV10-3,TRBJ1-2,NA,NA,TGTGCCATCAAGAACGGTACTAACTATGGCTACACCTTC,CAIKNGTNYGYTF
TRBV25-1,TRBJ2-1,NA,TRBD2,TGTGCCAGCAGTCTTTGGGGGAGGGGTGGTGAGCAGTTCTTC,CASSLWGRGGEQFF
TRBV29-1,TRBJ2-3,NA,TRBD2,TGCAGCGCCGGATCGTCTAGCGGGGGCAGCACGAATACGCAGTATTTT,CSAGSSSGGSTNTQYF
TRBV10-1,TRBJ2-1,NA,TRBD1,TGCGCCAGCAGGGGACAGGGGCGATTGGATGAGCAGTTCTTC,CASRGQGRLDEQFF
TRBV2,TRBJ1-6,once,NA,TGTGCCAGCAATGGACAGATTAATTCACCCCTCCACTTT,CASNGQINSPLHF
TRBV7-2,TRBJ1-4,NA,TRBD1,TGTGCCAGCAGCCGTGGACAGGGTGTTGAAAAACTGTTTTTT,CASSRGQGVEKLFF
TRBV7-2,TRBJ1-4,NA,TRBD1,TGTGCCAGCAGCTTAGGGGACAGAAAGCTGACTAATGAAAAACTGTTTTTT,CASSLGDRKLTNEKLFF
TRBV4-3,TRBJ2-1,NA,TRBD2,TGCGCCAGCAGCCAAGAACTAGCGGGGGGGCGAAATGAGCAGTTCTTC,CASSQELAGGRNEQFF
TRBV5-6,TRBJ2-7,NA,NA,TGTGCCAGCAGCTTTTTGGGGACATCTGACTACGAGCAGTACTTC,CASSFLGTSDYEQYF
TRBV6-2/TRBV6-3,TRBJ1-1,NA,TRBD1,TGTGCCAGCAGCAGAATAGACAGGGCTGAAGCTTTCTTT,CASSRIDRAEAFF
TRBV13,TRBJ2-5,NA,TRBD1,TGTGCCAGCAGCTCGCCAGGGACAGGGGAGGGAGAGACCCAGTACTTC,CASSSPGTGEGETQYF
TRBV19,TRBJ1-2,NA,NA,TGTGCCAGTAGAGACAAGTCCTATGGCTACACCTTC,CASRDKSYGYTF
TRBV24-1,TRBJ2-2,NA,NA,TGTGCCGCGTCCGGGACAAACACCGGGGAGCTGTTTTTT,CAASGTNTGELFF
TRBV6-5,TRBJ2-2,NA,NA,TGTGCCAGCAGTTACGGGGGGTTCACCGGGGAGCTGTTTTTT,CASSYGGFTGELFF
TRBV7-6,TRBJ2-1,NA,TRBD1,TGTGCCAGCAGCTTAAGGCTGGGGACAGTCTACAATGAGCAGTTCTTC,CASSLRLGTVYNEQFF
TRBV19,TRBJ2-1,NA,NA,TGTGCCAGTAGTATAGGGGGCGGAAACTCCTACAATGAGCAGTTCTTC,CASSIGGGNSYNEQFF
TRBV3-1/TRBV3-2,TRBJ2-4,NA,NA,TGTGCCAGCAGCCAAGTATCGGGGGGCTTCGCCAAAAACATTCAGTACTTC,CASSQVSGGFAKNIQYF
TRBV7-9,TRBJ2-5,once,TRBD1,TGTGCCAGCAGCTTAGGACAGGGGACGGAGACCCAGTACTTC,CASSLGQGTETQYF
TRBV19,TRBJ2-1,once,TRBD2,TGTGCCAGTAGGGCAGGACTAGCGGGTAGTCTCGATGAGCAGTTCTTC,CASRAGLAGSLDEQFF
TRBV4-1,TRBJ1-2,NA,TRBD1,TGCGCCAGCAGCTCAACCGGGACAGGGGATAACTATGGCTACACCTTC,CASSSTGTGDNYGYTF
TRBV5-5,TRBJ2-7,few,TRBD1,TGTGCCAGCAGCTTGGCCACTCCCGGACAGGGGTCCTACGAGCAGTACTTC,CASSLATPGQGSYEQYF
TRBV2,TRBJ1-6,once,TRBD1,TGTGCCAGCAGTGAAGCGCAGGGGGCTCGGTCACCCCTCCACTTT,CASSEAQGARSPLHF
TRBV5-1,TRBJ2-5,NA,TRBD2,TGCGCCAGCAGCACAAGGACTAGCGGGGGTACTCGCCGGACCCAGTACTTC,CASSTRTSGGTRRTQYF
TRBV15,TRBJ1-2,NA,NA,TGTGCCACCAGCACAGTAAACAGGGACGGCTACACCTTC,CATSTVNRDGYTF
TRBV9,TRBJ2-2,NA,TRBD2,TGTGCCAGCAGCGTCCAACTAGCGGTAAACACCGGGGAGCTGTTTTTT,CASSVQLAVNTGELFF
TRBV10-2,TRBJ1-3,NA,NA,TGCGCCACCAGAGACTCGAGACAGGACTCTGGAAACACCATATATTTT,CATRDSRQDSGNTIYF